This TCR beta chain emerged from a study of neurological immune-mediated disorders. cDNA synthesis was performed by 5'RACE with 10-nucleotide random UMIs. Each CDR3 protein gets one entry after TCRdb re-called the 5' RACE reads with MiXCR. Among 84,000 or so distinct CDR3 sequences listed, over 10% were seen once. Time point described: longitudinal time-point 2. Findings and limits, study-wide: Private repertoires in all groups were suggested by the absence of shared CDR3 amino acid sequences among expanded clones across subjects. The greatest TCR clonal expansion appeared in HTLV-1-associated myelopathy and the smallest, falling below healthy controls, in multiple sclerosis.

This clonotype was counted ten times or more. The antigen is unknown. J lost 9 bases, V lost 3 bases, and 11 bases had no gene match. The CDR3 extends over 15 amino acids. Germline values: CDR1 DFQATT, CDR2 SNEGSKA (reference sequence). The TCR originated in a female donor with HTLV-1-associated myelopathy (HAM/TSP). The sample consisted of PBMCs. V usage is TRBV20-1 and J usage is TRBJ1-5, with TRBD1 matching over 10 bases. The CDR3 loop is CSASRDRGLTWPQHF. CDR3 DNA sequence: TGCAGTGCTAGCCGGGACAGGGGCCTTACTTGGCCCCAGCATTTT.